The 9 T cell receptor beta chains listed next were all sequenced from one sample in a study of control samples from healthy donors and cancer patients (dated by TCRdb to the early 2020s). The library was made by the immunoSEQ multiplex PCR assay. The source is immuneACCESS, and TCRdb retained only in-frame sequences with V and J called. Part of the clones is not carried over; for the studies checked, unresolved V genes explain less than half of this, and the remainder is unexplained. Counted in this sample were about 150,000 clones; over 85% of them appeared once. More than 5% of the sample goes to the ten largest clones. Sequencing was carried out using blood. The receptor set was obtained from a man aged 18 to 30 in good health.

The rearrangement uses TRBV13 and TRBJ2-1; TRBD1 or TRBD2 may be the D gene (5 bases each). The CDR3 runs to 14 residues. Between the trimmed V and J ends, which lost 5 bases and 4 bases, there was a span of 12 bases. Germline assignment: CDR1 PRHDT and CDR2 FYEKMQ (reference sequence). The DNA of the CDR3 is TGTGCCAGCAGCACCCAGGGACGGTACAATGAGCAGTTCTTC. Its protein product is CASSTQGRYNEQFF.

The V call is TRBV7-3, the J call TRBJ2-1; TRBD2 aligns across 8 bases. In germline, CDR1 is SGHTA, CDR2 FQGTGA. The CDR3 has 14 residues. The V segment lost 3 bases and the J segment 6 bases; nucleotides outside the gene matches: 4. The CDR3 DNA reads TGTGCCAGCAGCTTGGTTCGGGGGGGCAATGAGCAGTTCTTC. It translates to CASSLVRGGNEQFF.

This clone was detected once. This sequence joins TRBV30 and TRBJ1-1, with a weak D call TRBD1 (6 bases). Germline V CDR1 and CDR2: GTSNPN, SVGIG (reference sequence). The CDR3 is made up of 14 amino acids. The V and J ends lost 2 bases and 4 bases respectively, with 14 bases between them. CDR3 amino acids: CAWSLQGLFTEAFF. DNA of the CDR3: TGTGCCTGGAGTTTACAGGGTCTTTTCACTGAAGCTTTCTTT.

In the case of this clone: The junction shows a germline mismatch at one end, possibly a read error. The chain combines TRBV29-1 with TRBJ2-5, with 8 bases that match TRBD2. From germline, CDR1 is SQVTM and CDR2 ANQGSEA. The CDR3 totals 10 residues. The CDR3 coding sequence is TGCAGCGTTGGGGGGACTAGAGCCCACTTC. It codes for CSVGGTRAHF.

The rearrangement uses TRBV19 and TRBJ2-6; no clear D gene. V lost 3 bases to trimming and J lost 0 bases, with 6 bases between them. The CDR3 has 15 residues. In germline, CDR1 is LNHDA, CDR2 SQIVND (reference sequence). This CDR3 is CASSIPPSGANVLTF. The CDR3 bases are TGTGCCAGTAGTATCCCTCCCTCTGGGGCCAACGTCCTGACTTTC.

This chain connects TRBV19 to TRBJ2-6, with D possibly matching TRBD1 (6 bases). The CDR3 has 17 residues. V lost 1 base and J lost 2, with 12 bases in between. The germline V gene has CDR1 LNHDA and CDR2 SQIVND (reference sequence). The CDR3 coding sequence is TGTGCCAGTAGTATAGGTGCAGGGGCCCCTGGGGCCAACGTCCTGACTTTC. Translated, it gives CASSIGAGAPGANVLTF.

The V and J genes are TRBV11-2 and TRBJ1-2, with TRBD1 identical over 7 bases. Trimming cost V 0 bases and J 1 base; bases outside gene matches: 5. The CDR3 contains 16 residues. Germline V CDR1 and CDR2: SGHAT, FQNNGV. CDR3 sequence: CASSLEGGTDNYGYTF. CDR3 coding DNA: TGTGCCAGCAGCTTAGAAGGAGGGACAGATAACTATGGCTACACCTTC.

The rearrangement joins TRBV12-3 or TRBV12-4 to TRBJ1-1; D may be TRBD1 (6 bases). The CDR3 consists of 13 residues. Trimming took off 6 bases at V and 6 bases at J, with 14 bases between the two ends. The CDR3 region has the DNA TGTGCCAGCAGCCACGGGGGGGGCTCTGAAGCTTTCTTT. The encoded protein is CASSHGGGSEAFF.

This chain links TRBV19 with TRBJ1-6; 7 bases line up with TRBD1. Germline CDR1 reads LNHDA; CDR2 reads SQIVND (reference sequence). V dropped 5 bases and J dropped 3; count of bases not matched to a gene: 4. The length of the CDR3 is 15 residues. The CDR3 sequence: CASSLGTVYNSPLHF. DNA of the CDR3: TGTGCCAGTAGTCTCGGGACAGTCTATAATTCACCCCTCCACTTT.